This TCR beta chain was observed in a study of blood T cells in healthy people across ages. Researchers report isolating at least 7 million PBMCs per sample. Per the germline V gene, CDR1 is SGHVS and CDR2 is FQNEAQ. The CDR3 sequence is 13 residues long. V dropped 3 bases and J dropped 7 bases, with 12 bases sitting between them. PCR was performed a second time for roughly 6 to 12 cycles using a sample-barcoded 5' primer and a J-beta primer mix. TCRdb reanalysed the 5' RACE reads using MiXCR and keeps one entry per CDR3 protein. Of about 640,000 distinct CDR3 sequences in the sample, 58% were seen once. This clonotype was seen a few times.

V and J are TRBV7-8 and TRBJ1-1; D may be TRBD1 (5 bases). Sequencing input: blood. The receptor's source is a man in his 60s in good health. The CDR3 sequence: CASSFSSGGEAFF. CDR3 DNA sequence: TGTGCCAGCAGCTTCTCGAGCGGGGGTGAAGCTTTCTTT.